Listed here are 32 T cell receptor beta chains from one sample, sequenced in a study of Ad26.COV2.S vaccination and SARS-CoV-2 variants. Sequencing used immunoSEQ multiplex PCR; TCRdb keeps in-frame clones, though not all of them. The repertoire holds some 350,000 clones, with about 90% as singletons. This material consisted of peripheral blood, taken after recovery from COVID-19. Receptor source: a human donor who had recovered from COVID-19.

The chain joins TRBV5-1 to TRBJ2-7; TRBD2 matches at 10 bases. V lost 0 bases to trimming and J lost 3 bases; unmatched junction nucleotides: 9. The CDR3 runs to 17 residues. Germline V gene data show CDR1 as SGHRS and CDR2 as YFSETQ. The CDR3 here is CASSLDLAGAGFYEQYF. The CDR3 nucleotides read TGCGCCAGCAGCTTGGATCTAGCGGGGGCCGGTTTCTACGAGCAGTACTTC.

The chain has TRBV19 and TRBJ1-5, with a tentative D call TRBD1 (5 bases). Germline loops: CDR1 LNHDA, CDR2 SQIVND (reference sequence). The CDR3 is made up of 13 amino acids. V dropped 3 bases and J dropped 5 bases, with 8 bases sitting between them. The CDR3 here is CASSIQGHQPQHF. For the CDR3, the DNA is TGTGCCAGTAGTATTCAGGGACATCAGCCCCAGCATTTT.

This chain joins TRBV15 and TRBJ2-5; D may match TRBD1 or TRBD2 (6 bases each). This CDR3 spans 17 amino acids. V gave up 5 bases and J gave up 4 bases, with 23 bases separating them. CDR1 and CDR2 from the germline V gene are LNHNV and YYDKDF (reference sequence). This chain's CDR3 is CATSHGGGNFEIETQYF. The CDR3 DNA follows: TGTGCCACCAGCCACGGAGGGGGGAACTTTGAGATAGAGACCCAGTACTTC. Full variable domain (rest looked up from reference TRBV15 and TRBJ2-5): DAMVIQNPRYQVTQFGKPVTLSCSQTLNHNVMYWYQQKSSQAPKLLFHYYDKDFNNEADTPDNFQSRRPNTSFCFLDIRSPGLGDTAMYLCATSHGGGNFEIETQYFGPGTRLLVL.

This clone was seen only once. This rearrangement joins TRBV7-3 to TRBJ2-7, with TRBD2 matching 13 bases. This CDR3 comprises 15 residues. Per germline, CDR1 SGHTA and CDR2 FQGTGA. V lost 0 bases to trimming and J lost 6 bases; unmatched junction nucleotides: 2. In DNA form, the CDR3 reads TGTGCCAGCAGCTTAACGGGACTAGCGGGGCTCGAGCAGTACTTC. Its translation: CASSLTGLAGLEQYF.

This chain connects TRBV5-5 to TRBJ1-1; 8 bases are a match to TRBD1. Germline V CDR1 and CDR2: SGHKS, YYEKEE (reference sequence). J gave up 1 base and V 0 bases, and 2 bases lay outside the gene matches. The CDR3 has 15 residues. In nucleotides, the CDR3 is TGTGCCAGCAGCTTGGCCGGGACAGGGAACACTGAAGCTTTCTTT. Amino acid sequence: CASSLAGTGNTEAFF.

The V call is TRBV27, the J call TRBJ1-1; D may be TRBD1 (6 bases). Germline loops: CDR1 MNHEY, CDR2 SMNVEV (reference sequence). This CDR3 spans 14 amino acids. Deletions cut 4 bases from V and 5 bases from J, with 14 bases between. DNA for the CDR3: TGTGCCAGCAGTTCCCGCAAGGGGGGGACTGAAGCTTTCTTT. It is translated as CASSSRKGGTEAFF.

This chain connects TRBV19 to TRBJ2-3; D may match TRBD1 or TRBD2 (6 bases each). Germline V gene data show CDR1 as LNHDA and CDR2 as SQIVND (reference sequence). CDR3 size: 17 residues. V was shortened by 0 bases and J by 2 bases, with 15 bases between the two germline ends. The CDR3 DNA reads as TGTGCCAGTAGTATAGAAGGGGGGACCTCCTTCACAGATACGCAGTATTTT. The encoded protein is CASSIEGGTSFTDTQYF. Based on the CDR3 plus reference TRBV19 and TRBJ2-3, the full variable domain is DGGITQSPKYLFRKEGQNVTLSCEQNLNHDAMYWYRQDPGQGLRLIYYSQIVNDFQKGDIAEGYSVSREKKESFPLTVTSAQKNPTAFYLCASSIEGGTSFTDTQYFGPGTRLTVL.

The V and J genes are TRBV11-2 and TRBJ2-2; D gene unclear. Trimming cost V 5 bases and J 10 bases, with 17 bases left between them. This CDR3 is built from 14 residues. CDR1 and CDR2 from the germline V gene are SGHAT and FQNNGV. The CDR3 sequence: CASSPSPPFEELFF. Written as DNA, the CDR3 is TGTGCCAGCAGCCCCTCACCGCCCTTTGAGGAGCTGTTTTTT.

The CDR3 region is CATRPGQLNTGELFF. The CDR3 nucleotides read TGTGCCACCCGCCCGGGACAGTTAAACACCGGGGAGCTGTTTTTT. V usage is TRBV28 and J usage is TRBJ2-2; 7 nucleotides align to TRBD1. The CDR3 is 15 residues long. V gave up 10 bases and J gave up 2 bases; unmatched junction bases: 10. Germline values: CDR1 MDHEN, CDR2 SYDVKM. Full variable domain (rest looked up from reference TRBV28 and TRBJ2-2): DVKVTQSSRYLVKRTGEKVFLECVQDMDHENMFWYRQDPGLGLRLIYFSYDVKMKEKGDIPEGYSVSREKKERFSLILESASTNQTSMYLCATRPGQLNTGELFFGEGSRLTVL.

The gene calls are TRBV5-1 and TRBJ2-7; a possible D gene is TRBD2 (6 bases). The CDR3 runs to 13 residues. Trimming pared 6 bases from V and 2 bases from J, leaving 12 bases between. CDR1 is SGHRS and CDR2 is YFSETQ in the germline V gene. The CDR3 loop is CASMGGRPYEQYF. The CDR3 DNA is TGCGCCAGCATGGGGGGACGGCCCTACGAGCAGTACTTC.

As regards this clone: Other DNA variants within this sample encode the same CDR3. J is TRBJ1-1 and V is TRBV4-1; no clear D gene. Germline CDR1 MGHRA, CDR2 YSYEKL. This CDR3 has 13 amino acids. Trimming removed 1 base at V and 4 bases at J, with 7 bases between. The CDR3 DNA reads TGCGCCAGCAGCCAAGGTGGCAGCACTGAAGCTTTCTTT. Protein product: CASSQGGSTEAFF.

The CDR3 sequence: CASSQDLGQGGTGELFF. The CDR3 nucleotides are TGCGCCAGCAGCCAAGATCTGGGACAGGGAGGCACCGGGGAGCTGTTTTTT. This chain links TRBV4-3 with TRBJ2-2, with TRBD1 identical over 9 bases. Germline values: CDR1 LGHNA, CDR2 YSLEER. This CDR3 has 17 residues. V was clipped by 0 bases and J by 4 bases; unmatched bases: 6.

V and J are TRBV28 and TRBJ2-7, with 9 bases aligning to TRBD2. The CDR3 covers 15 residues. The V gene end was trimmed by 3 bases and the J gene end by 7 bases; junction bases not matched to a gene: 10. Germline lookup yields CDR1 MDHEN and CDR2 SYDVKM. Here the CDR3 DNA reads TGTGCCAGCAGTTTTGTGGCGGGGGGGCGGCATGAGCAGTACTTC. This codes for CASSFVAGGRHEQYF.

The V and J genes are TRBV3-1 (or the pseudogene TRBV3-2) and TRBJ2-1; D not resolved. This CDR3 is 16 amino acids long. Per germline, CDR1 LGHDT and CDR2 YNNKEL (reference sequence). The V end was cut by 0 bases, the J end by 6 bases, with 15 bases between. CDR3 residues: CASSQEPGLSSNEQFF. The CDR3 DNA sequence: TGTGCCAGCAGCCAAGAACCGGGCCTCAGCAGCAATGAGCAGTTCTTC.

This sequence joins TRBV2 and TRBJ1-6, with no clear D. Germline V gene lookup returns CDR1 SNHLY and CDR2 FYNNEI. The V gene lost 4 bases and the J gene lost 10 bases, with 14 bases spanning the gap. This CDR3 has 14 residues. The CDR3 bases are TGTGCCAGCAGTGCCGTAGAGCTAAGATCACCCCTCCACTTT. Amino acids: CASSAVELRSPLHF. Complete variable domain (other parts from reference TRBV2 and TRBJ1-6): EPEVTQTPSHQVTQMGQEVILRCVPISNHLYFYWYRQILGQKVEFLVSFYNNEISEKSEIFDDQFSVERPDGSNFTLKIRSTKLEDSAMYFCASSAVELRSPLHFGNGTRLTVT.

This clone appeared a single time. J is TRBJ1-1 and V is TRBV7-2; D not resolved. CDR1 and CDR2 (germline): SGHTA, FQGNSA. The CDR3 length is 13 residues. V was trimmed by 0 bases and J by 0 bases, leaving 2 bases between them. CDR3 coding DNA: TGTGCCAGCAGCTTAGCTCTGAACACTGAAGCTTTCTTT. The encoded protein is CASSLALNTEAFF.

The rearrangement joins TRBV9 to TRBJ1-5, with unresolved D. Germline V CDR1 and CDR2: SGDLS, YYNGEE. The CDR3 is 13 residues long. V lost 0 bases and J lost 8, with 9 bases in between. The CDR3 loop reads CASSVEGREPQHF. For the CDR3, the DNA is TGTGCCAGCAGCGTAGAAGGGCGGGAGCCCCAGCATTTT.

This clone came up once. This sequence joins TRBV12-5 and TRBJ2-7, with TRBD1 identical over 8 bases. This CDR3 has 14 residues. CDR1 and CDR2 from the germline V gene are LGHNT and FRNRAP. The V and J ends lost 7 bases and 7 bases, in that order; junction bases with no gene match: 12. DNA of the CDR3: TGTGCTAGTGTCCAGGGGGCCGGCAGGTTTGAGCAGTACTTC. Its translation: CASVQGAGRFEQYF.

The rearrangement joins TRBV9 to TRBJ1-2; tentative D call: TRBD1 (6 bases). V was shortened by 3 bases and J by 5 bases, with 20 bases between the two germline ends. Looked up from germline, CDR1 is SGDLS and CDR2 is YYNGEE. The CDR3 loop spans 16 amino acids. CDR3 in amino acids: CASSAALTVGGYGYTF. The CDR3 DNA reads as TGTGCCAGCAGCGCTGCCCTGACAGTAGGGGGGTATGGCTACACCTTC.

The chain recombines TRBV12-5 with TRBJ2-3; TRBD2 aligns across 11 bases. After removal of 1 base from V and 13 bases from J, the junction contained 13 bases not matched to a gene. The V gene's germline CDR1 is LGHNT and CDR2 FRNRAP. This CDR3 is 16 amino acids long. The DNA for the CDR3 is TGTGCTAGTGGTTTGGGGACTAGCGGGCTTTTTTCTTCGGAGTATTTT. Amino acid sequence: CASGLGTSGLFSSEYF.

This sequence joins TRBV5-6 and TRBJ1-1, with D unclear. Trimming cost V 0 bases and J 1 base, with 10 bases left between them. There are 15 residues in the CDR3. Germline V CDR1 and CDR2: SGHDT, YYEEEE. The CDR3: CASSLEGFTNTEAFF. Written as DNA, the CDR3 is TGTGCCAGCAGCTTGGAAGGGTTCACGAACACTGAAGCTTTCTTT.

The chain has TRBV4-3 and TRBJ2-3, with a tentative D call TRBD1 (5 bases). The V gene lost 2 bases and the J gene lost 4 bases, with 19 bases spanning the gap. Germline-derived CDR1 and CDR2 are LGHNA and YSLEER. This CDR3 contains 17 residues. As DNA, the CDR3 is TGCGCCAGCAGCCAACGCCCTTGGGGCACGGATTCAGATACGCAGTATTTT. It is translated as CASSQRPWGTDSDTQYF.

The chain links TRBV19 to TRBJ2-1, with 9 bases lining up with TRBD2. The trim removed 9 bases at V and 6 bases at J, leaving 9 bases unmatched. Germline values: CDR1 LNHDA, CDR2 SQIVND (reference sequence). The CDR3 is made up of 14 amino acids. CDR3 residues: CASALAGSSNEQFF. The DNA for the CDR3 is TGTGCCAGCGCGCTAGCGGGGTCTTCCAATGAGCAGTTCTTC.

The gene calls are TRBV27 and TRBJ2-7; weak D call: TRBD2 (5 bases). CDR3 length: 13 amino acids. CDR1 is MNHEY, CDR2 SMNVEV, per germline (reference sequence). The ends were cut back, 2 bases at V and 4 bases at J, with 9 bases in the middle. The CDR3 here is CASSLSGGYEQYF. In DNA, the CDR3 is TGTGCCAGCAGTTTAAGTGGCGGGTACGAGCAGTACTTC.

DNA for the CDR3: TGTGCCAGCAGCTTGGCCGGACGGCTCGAGCAGTACTTC. Translated, it gives CASSLAGRLEQYF. The chain is built from TRBV5-4 and TRBJ2-7; D is ambiguous. V lost 0 bases to trimming and J lost 6 bases, with 10 bases between them. Germline values: CDR1 SGHNT, CDR2 YYREEE (reference sequence). CDR3 size: 13 residues.

The chain is built from TRBV11-2 and TRBJ2-7, with D unresolved. Germline V gene lookup returns CDR1 SGHAT and CDR2 FQNNGV. This CDR3 is 13 amino acids long. V lost 5 bases and J lost 3, with 11 bases in between. The chain's CDR3 is CASSPERYYEQYF. The CDR3 DNA follows: TGTGCCAGCAGCCCAGAGCGTTACTACGAGCAGTACTTC.

This clone occurred once. The gene calls are TRBV9 and TRBJ1-6; 11 nucleotides align to TRBD1. Germline V lookup: CDR1 SGDLS, CDR2 YYNGEE. After removal of 2 bases from V and 9 bases from J, the junction contained 13 bases not matched to a gene. The CDR3 loop spans 18 amino acids. The CDR3 here is CASSVGQGAFKGTSPLHF. CDR3 sequence (DNA): TGTGCCAGCAGCGTTGGACAGGGGGCGTTTAAAGGTACTTCACCCCTCCACTTT.

The chain joins TRBV3-1 (or the pseudogene TRBV3-2) to TRBJ2-2; no definite D call. The V gene's germline CDR1 is LGHDT and CDR2 YNNKEL (reference sequence). CDR3 size: 14 residues. Between the trimmed V and J ends, which lost 0 bases and 6 bases, there was a span of 8 bases. The DNA for the CDR3 is TGTGCCAGCAGCCAAGAATCGTGGGCCGGGGAGCTGTTTTTT. Translated: CASSQESWAGELFF.

V is TRBV19 and J is TRBJ1-4; D is undetermined. Germline loops: CDR1 LNHDA, CDR2 SQIVND (reference sequence). V shed 8 bases and J shed 0 bases, with 19 bases lying between them. The CDR3 totals 17 residues. CDR3 coding DNA: TGTGCCAGTGCCGCGCCGTTGAGTCATGCAACTAATGAAAAACTGTTTTTT. Translated, it gives CASAAPLSHATNEKLFF.

This clone was recorded only once. This chain uses TRBV7-2 with TRBJ2-2; TRBD1 matches at 8 bases. The length of the CDR3 is 17 residues. Germline trimming cut 3 bases from V and 2 bases from J; bases unmatched to any gene: 8. Germline loops: CDR1 SGHTA, CDR2 FQGNSA. The chain's CDR3 is CASSFPGQGANTGELFF. Here the CDR3 DNA reads TGTGCCAGCAGCTTTCCTGGGCAGGGGGCTAACACCGGGGAGCTGTTTTTT.

In this sample, this clone turned up once. The genes are TRBV5-4 and TRBJ2-7; 11 bases map to TRBD2. CDR1 is SGHNT, CDR2 YYREEE, per germline (reference sequence). This CDR3 is 16 amino acids long. V gave up 3 bases and J gave up 3 bases; unmatched junction bases: 8. The CDR3 sequence: CASSSLAGGPVYEQYF. The CDR3 nucleotides read TGTGCCAGCAGCTCTTTAGCGGGGGGGCCTGTCTACGAGCAGTACTTC. Full variable domain (rest looked up from reference TRBV5-4 and TRBJ2-7): ETGVTQSPTHLIKTRGQQVTLRCSSQSGHNTVSWYQQALGQGPQFIFQYYREEENGRGNFPPRFSGLQFPNYSSELNVNALELDDSALYLCASSSLAGGPVYEQYFGPGTRLTVT.

The chain employs TRBV10-3 and TRBJ1-1; D uncertain. V dropped 0 bases and J dropped 3 bases, with 8 bases sitting between them. Germline CDR1 and CDR2: ENHRY and SYGVKD. The CDR3 runs 14 residues. In DNA form, the CDR3 reads TGTGCCATCAGTGAGTCCACTGGGTACACTGAAGCTTTCTTT. Protein sequence: CAISESTGYTEAFF.